This TCR beta chain is drawn from a study of B cell selection in AIRE deficiency. A word on this clone: As yet, its antigen is unknown.

Regulatory T cells were sorted as CD4+CD25hiCD127low/negative. This table comes from immunoSEQ multiplex PCR, and its TCRdb copy is limited to in-frame clones, with some not included. This sample has tens of thousands of clones, with around 90% found just once. Regarding the study as a whole: Shorter CDR3s marked shared Treg sequences, biased toward few non-templated insertions. AIRE-deficient Tconv and Treg repertoires matched healthy donors in TCRBV, CDR3 length, diversity. About 28% of healthy-shared Treg sequences were found among patient Tconv cells.

Germline V gives CDR1 MNHNS, CDR2 SASEGT. The CDR3 length is 16 residues. The V gene end was trimmed by 2 bases and the J gene end by 3 bases; junction bases not matched to a gene: 8. The V gene is TRBV6-1, the J gene TRBJ2-3; 7 bases fit TRBD1. Sequencing was done on a sample of CD4+CD25+ Tregs sorted from PBMCs. The TCR sequence derives from a human donor in good health. CDR3 amino acids: CASSERAGRGTDTQYF. The CDR3 bases are TGTGCCAGCAGTGAAAGAGCAGGCAGGGGGACAGATACGCAGTATTTT.